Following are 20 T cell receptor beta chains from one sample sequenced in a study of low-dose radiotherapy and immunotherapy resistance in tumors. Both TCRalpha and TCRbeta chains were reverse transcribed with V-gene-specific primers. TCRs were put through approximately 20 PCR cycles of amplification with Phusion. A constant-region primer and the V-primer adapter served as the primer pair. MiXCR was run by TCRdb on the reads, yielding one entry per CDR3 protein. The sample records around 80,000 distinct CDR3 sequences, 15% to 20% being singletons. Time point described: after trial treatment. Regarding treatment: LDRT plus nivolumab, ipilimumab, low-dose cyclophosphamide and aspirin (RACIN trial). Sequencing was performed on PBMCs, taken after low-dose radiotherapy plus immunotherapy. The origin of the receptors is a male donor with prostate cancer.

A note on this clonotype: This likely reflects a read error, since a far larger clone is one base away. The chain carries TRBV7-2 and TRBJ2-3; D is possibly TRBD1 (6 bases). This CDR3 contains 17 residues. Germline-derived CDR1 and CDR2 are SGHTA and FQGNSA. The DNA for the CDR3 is TGTGCCAGCAGCCAAGATTTTACGGGACACCCCACAGATTCGCAGTATTTT. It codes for CASSQDFTGHPTDSQYF.

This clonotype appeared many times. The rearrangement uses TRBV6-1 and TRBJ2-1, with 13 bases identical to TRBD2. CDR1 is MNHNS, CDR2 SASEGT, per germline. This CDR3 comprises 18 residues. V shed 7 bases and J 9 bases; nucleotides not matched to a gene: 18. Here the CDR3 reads CASTSGTSGIQGRGEQFF. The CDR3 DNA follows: TGTGCCAGCACTTCCGGGACTAGCGGGATTCAAGGCCGGGGTGAGCAGTTCTTC.

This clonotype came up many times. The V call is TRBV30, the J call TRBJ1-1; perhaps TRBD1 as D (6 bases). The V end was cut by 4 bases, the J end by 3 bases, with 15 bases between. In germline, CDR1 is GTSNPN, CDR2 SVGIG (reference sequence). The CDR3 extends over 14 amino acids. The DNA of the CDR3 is TGTGCCTGGACCGCACAGGGCCGCTACACTGAAGCTTTCTTT. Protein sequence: CAWTAQGRYTEAFF.

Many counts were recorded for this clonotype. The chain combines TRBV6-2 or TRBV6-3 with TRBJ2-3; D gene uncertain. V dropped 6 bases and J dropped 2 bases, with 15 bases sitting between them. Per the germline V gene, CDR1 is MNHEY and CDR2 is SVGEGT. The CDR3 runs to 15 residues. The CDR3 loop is CASREHAGFTDTQYF. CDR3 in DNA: TGTGCCAGCAGAGAACATGCAGGATTCACAGATACGCAGTATTTT.

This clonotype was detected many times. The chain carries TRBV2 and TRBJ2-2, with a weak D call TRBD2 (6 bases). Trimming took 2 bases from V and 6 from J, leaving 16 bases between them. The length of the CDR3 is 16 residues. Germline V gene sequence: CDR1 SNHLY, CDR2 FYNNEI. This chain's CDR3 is CASSETGGSSAGELFF. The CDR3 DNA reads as TGTGCCAGCAGTGAAACTGGAGGGAGTAGCGCCGGGGAGCTGTTTTTT. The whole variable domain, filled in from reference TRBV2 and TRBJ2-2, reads EPEVTQTPSHQVTQMGQEVILRCVPISNHLYFYWYRQILGQKVEFLVSFYNNEISEKSEIFDDQFSVERPDGSNFTLKIRSTKLEDSAMYFCASSETGGSSAGELFFGEGSRLTVL.

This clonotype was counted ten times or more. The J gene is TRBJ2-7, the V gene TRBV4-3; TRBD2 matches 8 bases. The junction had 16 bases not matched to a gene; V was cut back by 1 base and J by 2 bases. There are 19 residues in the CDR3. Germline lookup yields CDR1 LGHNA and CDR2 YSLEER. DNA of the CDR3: TGCGCCAGCAGCCAAGCCGCGTCGAAGCGGGAGCTGTTCCCCTACGAGCAGTACTTC. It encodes CASSQAASKRELFPYEQYF.

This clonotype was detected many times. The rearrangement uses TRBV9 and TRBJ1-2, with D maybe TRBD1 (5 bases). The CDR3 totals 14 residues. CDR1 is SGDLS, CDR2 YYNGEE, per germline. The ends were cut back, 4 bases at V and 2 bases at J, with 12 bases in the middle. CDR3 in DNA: TGTGCCAGCAGCCCCGGGGGGGGGAACTATGGCTACACCTTC. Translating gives CASSPGGGNYGYTF.

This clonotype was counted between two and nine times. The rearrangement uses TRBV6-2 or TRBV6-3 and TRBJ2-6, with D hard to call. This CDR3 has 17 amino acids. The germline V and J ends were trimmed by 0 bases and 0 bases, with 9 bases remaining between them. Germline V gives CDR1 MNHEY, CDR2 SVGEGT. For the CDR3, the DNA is TGTGCCAGCAGTTACTCACAGTTACTCTCTGGGGCCAACGTCCTGACTTTC. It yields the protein CASSYSQLLSGANVLTF.

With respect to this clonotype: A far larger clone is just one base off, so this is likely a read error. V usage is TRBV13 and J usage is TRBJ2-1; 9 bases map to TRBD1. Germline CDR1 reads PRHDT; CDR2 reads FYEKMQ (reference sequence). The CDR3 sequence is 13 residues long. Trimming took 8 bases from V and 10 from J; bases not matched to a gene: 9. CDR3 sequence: CASEAQGAYEQFF. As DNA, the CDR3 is TGTGCCAGCGAGGCACAGGGGGCCTACGAGCAGTTCTTC.

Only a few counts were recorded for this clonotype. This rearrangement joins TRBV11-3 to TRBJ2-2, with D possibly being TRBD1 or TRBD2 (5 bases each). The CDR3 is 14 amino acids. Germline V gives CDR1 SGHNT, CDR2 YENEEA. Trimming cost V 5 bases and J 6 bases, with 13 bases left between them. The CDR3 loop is CASSPGASSGELFF. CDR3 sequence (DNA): TGTGCCAGCAGCCCTGGGGCTAGCTCCGGGGAGCTGTTTTTT.

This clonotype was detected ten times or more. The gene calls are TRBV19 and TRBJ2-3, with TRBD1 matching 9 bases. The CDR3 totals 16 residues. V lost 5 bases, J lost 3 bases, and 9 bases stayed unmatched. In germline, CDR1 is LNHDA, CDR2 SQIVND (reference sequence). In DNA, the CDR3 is TGTGCCAGTAGTCTACATAGGACAGGGGAAACAGATACGCAGTATTTT. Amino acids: CASSLHRTGETDTQYF.

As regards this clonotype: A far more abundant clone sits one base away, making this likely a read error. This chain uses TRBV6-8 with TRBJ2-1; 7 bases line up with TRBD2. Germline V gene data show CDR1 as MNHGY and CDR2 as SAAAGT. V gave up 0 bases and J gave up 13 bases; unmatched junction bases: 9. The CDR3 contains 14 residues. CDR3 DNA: TGTGCCAGCAGTTACTCGAGAGGGAGGGAGACCCAGTTCTTC. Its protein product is CASSYSRGRETQFF.

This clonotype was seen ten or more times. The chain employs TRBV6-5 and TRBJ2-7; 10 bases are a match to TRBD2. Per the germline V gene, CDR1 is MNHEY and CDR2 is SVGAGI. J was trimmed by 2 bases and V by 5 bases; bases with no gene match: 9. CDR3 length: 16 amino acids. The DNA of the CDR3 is TGTGCCAGCAGTAAGGAAAGCGGGAGGGCCGCCTACGAGCAGTACTTC. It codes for CASSKESGRAAYEQYF.

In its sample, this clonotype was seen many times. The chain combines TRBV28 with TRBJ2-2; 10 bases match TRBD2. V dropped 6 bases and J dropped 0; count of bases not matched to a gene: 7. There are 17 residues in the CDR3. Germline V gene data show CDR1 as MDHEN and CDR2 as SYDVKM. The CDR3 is CASRTGLAVSNTGELFF. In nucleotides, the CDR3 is TGTGCCAGCAGGACAGGACTAGCGGTGTCGAACACCGGGGAGCTGTTTTTT.

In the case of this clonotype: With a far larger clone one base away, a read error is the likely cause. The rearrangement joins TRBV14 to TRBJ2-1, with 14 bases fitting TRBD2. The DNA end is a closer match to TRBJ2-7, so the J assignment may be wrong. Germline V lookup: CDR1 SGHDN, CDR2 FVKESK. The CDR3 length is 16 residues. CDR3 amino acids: CASSPAPGLAGVEQYF. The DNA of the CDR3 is TGTGCCAGCAGCCCAGCCCCGGGACTAGCGGGAGTGGAGCAGTACTTC.

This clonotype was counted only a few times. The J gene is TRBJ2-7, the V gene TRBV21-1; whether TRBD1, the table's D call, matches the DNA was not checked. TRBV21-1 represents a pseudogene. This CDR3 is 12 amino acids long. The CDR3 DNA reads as TGTGCCAGCAGCTTCGAGGGGTACGAGCAGTACTTC. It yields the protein CASSFEGYEQYF.

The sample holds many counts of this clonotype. The chain's CDR3 is CASSQDGRGQTQYF. The DNA for the CDR3 is TGCGCCAGCAGCCAAGATGGGCGAGGACAGACCCAGTACTTC. The rearrangement uses TRBV4-1 and TRBJ2-5; D unclear. The V and J ends lost 0 bases and 6 bases respectively, with 11 bases between them. The germline V gene has CDR1 MGHRA and CDR2 YSYEKL. The CDR3 is 14 residues long.

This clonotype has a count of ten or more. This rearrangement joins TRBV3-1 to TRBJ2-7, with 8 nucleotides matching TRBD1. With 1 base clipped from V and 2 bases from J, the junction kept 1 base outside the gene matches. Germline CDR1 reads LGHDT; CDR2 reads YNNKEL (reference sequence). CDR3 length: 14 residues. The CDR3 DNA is TGTGCCAGCAGCCAAGCAGGGGGCCCCTACGAGCAGTACTTC. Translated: CASSQAGGPYEQYF.

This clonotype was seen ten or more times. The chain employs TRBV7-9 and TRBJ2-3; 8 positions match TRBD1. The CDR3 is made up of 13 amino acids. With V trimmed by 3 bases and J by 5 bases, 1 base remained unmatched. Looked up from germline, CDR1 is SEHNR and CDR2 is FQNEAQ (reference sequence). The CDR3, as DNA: TGTGCCAGCAGCTTCACAGGGGGAGATACGCAGTATTTT. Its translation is CASSFTGGDTQYF.

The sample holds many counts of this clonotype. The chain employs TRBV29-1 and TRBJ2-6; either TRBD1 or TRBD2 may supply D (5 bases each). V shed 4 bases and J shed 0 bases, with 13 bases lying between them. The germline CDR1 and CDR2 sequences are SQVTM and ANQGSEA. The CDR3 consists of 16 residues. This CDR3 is CSVGGPRGSGANVLTF. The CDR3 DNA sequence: TGCAGCGTTGGTGGACCGAGGGGCTCTGGGGCCAACGTCCTGACTTTC.